Below are 5 T cell receptor beta chains sequenced from a single sample in a study of shared clonotypes between healthy human individuals. Data came from immunoSEQ multiplex PCR; TCRdb stores just in-frame clones and leaves some out. The table has around 2.1 million clones, roughly 91% seen once; the top ten hold around 1.7%. The naive CD8 fraction comprised CD45RO-negative cells positively selected for CCR7 and excluded terminally differentiated effector memory CD45RA+ cells. Material: naive CD8+ T cells from PBMCs. The receptors originated from a man in his late teens or twenties in good health. Some clones in this sample may be carry-over from other donors' samples.

Comment on this clone: The identical CDR3 is also encoded by other nucleotide sequences in the sample. Here the CDR3 DNA reads TGTGCCAGTAGTATCGGGACAGGCGACGAGCAGTACTTC. Residues: CASSIGTGDEQYF. The gene calls are TRBV19 and TRBJ2-7; TRBD1 aligns across 8 bases. V shed 3 bases, J shed 5 bases, and the junction held 3 bases outside the gene matches. Germline CDR1 LNHDA, CDR2 SQIVND (reference sequence). This CDR3 is built from 13 residues.

The chain uses TRBV13 and TRBJ2-1, with D uncertain. The CDR3 is made up of 14 amino acids. The germline V and J ends were trimmed by 0 bases and 10 bases, with 13 bases remaining between them. The V gene's germline CDR1 is PRHDT and CDR2 FYEKMQ (reference sequence). The CDR3 reads CASSLGGSSEEQFF. The CDR3, as DNA: TGTGCCAGCAGCTTAGGAGGTAGCTCGGAGGAGCAGTTCTTC.

This sequence joins TRBV27 and TRBJ2-1; TRBD1 aligns across 9 bases. The trim removed 5 bases at V and 8 bases at J, leaving 4 bases unmatched. The CDR3 sequence is 13 residues long. Per the germline V gene, CDR1 is MNHEY and CDR2 is SMNVEV (reference sequence). The CDR3 region is CASSGDRDYEQFF. The CDR3 bases are TGTGCCAGCAGTGGGGACAGGGATTATGAGCAGTTCTTC.

The gene calls are TRBV27 and TRBJ2-3; the D gene is possibly TRBD1 (5 bases). In germline, CDR1 is MNHEY, CDR2 SMNVEV (reference sequence). The length of the CDR3 is 16 residues. Trimming left V 2 bases short and J 1 base short, with 13 bases between. Written as DNA, the CDR3 is TGTGCCAGCAGTTTAGATCCCCAGGGCGGCACAGATACGCAGTATTTT. Translated, it gives CASSLDPQGGTDTQYF.

Points on this clone: The sample has other DNA sequences that encode this CDR3 too. The chain links TRBV5-1 to TRBJ2-3; 9 bases are shared with TRBD2. Germline values: CDR1 SGHRS, CDR2 YFSETQ. Unmatched junction bases numbered 8, after V lost 0 bases and J lost 6 bases. The CDR3 has 16 amino acids. In DNA form, the CDR3 reads TGCGCCAGCAGCTTGGTCGCGGGAGGGCCGGCCGATACGCAGTATTTT. Protein: CASSLVAGGPADTQYF.